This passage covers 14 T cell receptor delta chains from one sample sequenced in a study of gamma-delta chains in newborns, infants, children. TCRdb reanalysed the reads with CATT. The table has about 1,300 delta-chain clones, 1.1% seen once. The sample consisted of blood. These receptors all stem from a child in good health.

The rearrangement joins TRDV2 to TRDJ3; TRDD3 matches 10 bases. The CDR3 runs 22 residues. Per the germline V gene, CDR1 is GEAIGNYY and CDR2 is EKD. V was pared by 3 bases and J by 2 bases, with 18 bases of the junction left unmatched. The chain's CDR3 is CACDAAGTGGSQKTWDTRQMFF. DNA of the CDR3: TGTGCCTGTGACGCCGCGGGTACTGGGGGATCCCAAAAGACCTGGGACACCCGACAGATGTTTTTC.

CDR3 amino acids: CACDVLGDKDKLIF. In DNA, the CDR3 is TGTGCCTGTGACGTACTGGGGGATAAGGATAAACTCATCTTT. V usage is TRDV2 and J usage is TRDJ1; 11 nucleotides match TRDD3. The V segment lost 3 bases and the J segment 5 bases; nucleotides outside the gene matches: 4. The CDR3 contains 14 residues. Germline loops: CDR1 GEAIGNYY, CDR2 EKD.

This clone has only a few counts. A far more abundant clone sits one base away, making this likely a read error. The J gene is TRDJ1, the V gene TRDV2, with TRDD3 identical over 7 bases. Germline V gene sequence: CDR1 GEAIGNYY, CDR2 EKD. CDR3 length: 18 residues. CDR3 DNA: TGTGCCCGTGACACCGTCGGGGGATCCCAGACTGGGGTCCATAAACTCATCTTT. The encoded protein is CARDTVGGSQTGVHKLIF.

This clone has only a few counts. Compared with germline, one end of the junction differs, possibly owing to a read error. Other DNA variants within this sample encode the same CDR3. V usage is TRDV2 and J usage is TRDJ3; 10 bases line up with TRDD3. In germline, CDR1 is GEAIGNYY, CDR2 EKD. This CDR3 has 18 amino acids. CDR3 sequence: CACGTGGFSSWDTRQMFF. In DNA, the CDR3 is TGTGCCTGTGGCACTGGGGGATTCAGCTCCTGGGACACTCGACAGATGTTTTTC.

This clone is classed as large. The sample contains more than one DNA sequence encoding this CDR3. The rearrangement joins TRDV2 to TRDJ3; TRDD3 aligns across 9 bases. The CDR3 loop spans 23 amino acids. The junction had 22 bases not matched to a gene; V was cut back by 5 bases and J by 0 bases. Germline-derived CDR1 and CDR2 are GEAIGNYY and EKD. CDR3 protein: CACVPLLSLGDSATSWDTRQMFF. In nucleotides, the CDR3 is TGTGCCTGTGTGCCCTTGCTCTCTCTGGGGGATTCGGCTACCTCCTGGGACACCCGACAGATGTTTTTC.

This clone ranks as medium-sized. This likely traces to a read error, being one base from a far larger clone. CDR3 sequence: CARDTLGENTDKLIF. The DNA for the CDR3 is TGTGCCCGTGACACCCTGGGGGAGAACACCGATAAACTCATCTTT. This chain joins TRDV2 and TRDJ1; 8 positions match TRDD3. The length of the CDR3 is 15 residues. CDR1 is GEAIGNYY and CDR2 is EKD in the germline V gene.

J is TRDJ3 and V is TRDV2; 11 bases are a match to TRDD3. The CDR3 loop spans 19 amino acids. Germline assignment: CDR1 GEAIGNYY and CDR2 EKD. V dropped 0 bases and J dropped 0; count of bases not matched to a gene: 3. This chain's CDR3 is CACDTWGIRDSWDTRQMFF. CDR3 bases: TGTGCCTGTGACACCTGGGGGATACGGGACTCCTGGGACACCCGACAGATGTTTTTC.

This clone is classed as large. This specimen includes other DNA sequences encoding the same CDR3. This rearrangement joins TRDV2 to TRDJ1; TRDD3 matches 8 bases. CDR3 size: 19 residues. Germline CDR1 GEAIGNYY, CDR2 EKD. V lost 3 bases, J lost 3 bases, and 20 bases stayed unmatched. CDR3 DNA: TGTGCCTGTGACCCAGTCGGGACTGGGGGCGTCCCGACCCCCGATAAACTCATCTTT. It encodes CACDPVGTGGVPTPDKLIF.

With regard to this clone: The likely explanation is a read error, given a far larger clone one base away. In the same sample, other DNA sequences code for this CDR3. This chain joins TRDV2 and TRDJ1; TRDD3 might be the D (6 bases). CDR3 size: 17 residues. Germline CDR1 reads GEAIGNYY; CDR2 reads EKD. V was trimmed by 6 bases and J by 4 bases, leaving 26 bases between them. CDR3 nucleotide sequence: TGTGCCTGTCTGGGACTGGGCGGATCGGAGGGGTACGATAAACTCATCTTT. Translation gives CACLGLGGSEGYDKLIF.

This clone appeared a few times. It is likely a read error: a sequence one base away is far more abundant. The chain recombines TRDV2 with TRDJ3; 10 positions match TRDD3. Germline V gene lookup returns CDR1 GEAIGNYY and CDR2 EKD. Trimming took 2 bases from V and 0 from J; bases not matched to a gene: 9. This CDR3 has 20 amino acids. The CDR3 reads CACDKILGDASSWDTRQMFF. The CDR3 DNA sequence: TGTGCCTGTGACAAGATACTGGGGGATGCTAGCTCCTGGGACACCCGACAGATGTTTTTC.

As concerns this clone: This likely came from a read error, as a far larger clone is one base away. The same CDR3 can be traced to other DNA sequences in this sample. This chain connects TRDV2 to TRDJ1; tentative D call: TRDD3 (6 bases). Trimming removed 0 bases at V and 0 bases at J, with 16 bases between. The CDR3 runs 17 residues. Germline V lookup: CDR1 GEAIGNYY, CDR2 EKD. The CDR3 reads CACDTVGGSTHTDKLIF. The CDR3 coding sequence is TGTGCCTGTGACACCGTGGGGGGGTCCACTCACACCGATAAACTCATCTTT.

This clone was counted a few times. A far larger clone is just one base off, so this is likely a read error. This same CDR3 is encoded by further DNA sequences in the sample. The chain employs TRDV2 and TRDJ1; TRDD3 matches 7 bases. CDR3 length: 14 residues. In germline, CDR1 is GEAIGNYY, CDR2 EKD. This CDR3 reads CACDTVGIPDKLIF. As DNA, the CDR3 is TGTGCCTGCGACACTGTCGGGATACCCGATAAACTCATCTTT.

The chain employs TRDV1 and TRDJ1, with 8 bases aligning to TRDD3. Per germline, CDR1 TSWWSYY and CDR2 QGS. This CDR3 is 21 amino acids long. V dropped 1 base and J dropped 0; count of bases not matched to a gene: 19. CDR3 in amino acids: CALGERPSIWGSGAYTDKLIF. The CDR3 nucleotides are TGTGCTCTTGGGGAACGTCCCAGCATCTGGGGGAGCGGTGCGTACACCGATAAACTCATCTTT.

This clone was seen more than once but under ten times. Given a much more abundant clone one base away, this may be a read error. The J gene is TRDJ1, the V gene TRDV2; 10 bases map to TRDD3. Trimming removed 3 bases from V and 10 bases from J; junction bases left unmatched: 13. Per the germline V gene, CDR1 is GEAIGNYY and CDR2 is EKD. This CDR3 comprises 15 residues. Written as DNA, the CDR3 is TGTGCCTGTGACGCCGTAGGTGGGGGATACAGGGGACTCATCTTT. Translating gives CACDAVGGGYRGLIF.